This T cell receptor beta chain derives from a study of cytomegalovirus exposure and HLA in healthy donors. Healthy bone marrow donors supplied every sample. In this sample, this clone turned up once. Primers: 60 Vbeta forward and 13 Jbeta reverse. Produced via immunoSEQ multiplex PCR; TCRdb's table is partial and in-frame only. Of roughly 120,000 clones in the sample, roughly 70% are singletons; the top ten hold approximately 5.4%. The CDR3 extends over 14 amino acids. CDR1 is SGHRS, CDR2 YFSETQ, per germline. V was trimmed by 0 bases and J by 4 bases, leaving 9 bases between them. Sequenced material: PBMCs. The sequence derives from a woman in her 70s in good health and CMV-seropositive. The V call is TRBV5-1, the J call TRBJ2-3; D perhaps matches TRBD1 (6 bases). CDR3 DNA sequence: TGCGCCAGCAGCTTGGTCACAGGGCCAGATACGCAGTATTTT. Protein sequence: CASSLVTGPDTQYF.